In this sample, the clone carrying this T cell receptor (beta chain) turned up once. The germline V and J ends were trimmed by 3 bases and 9 bases, with 6 bases remaining between them. CDR1 and CDR2 (germline): MNHNS, SASEGT. This CDR3 spans 11 amino acids. The record originates from a study of shared clonotypes between healthy human individuals. Deep-level running was used for the assay. Authors' analysis steps: ImmunoSEQ junction-only sequences lacked quality scores, so their filtering differed. Sequencing was performed with immunoSEQ multiplex PCR; in TCRdb, only in-frame clones are kept and a portion is missing. V and J calls and clone size are those listed in that table; D and trimming were worked out from the DNA. The sample shows about 2.4 million clones, more than 85% of them seen only once.

The chain has TRBV6-1 and TRBJ1-5; D is undetermined. The sample comprised naive CD4+ T cells from PBMCs. Subset described: CD45RA+ positively selected. This clonotype originated in a man aged 18 to 35 in good health. Some clones in this sample may be carry-over from other donors' samples. The CDR3 nucleotides read TGTGCCAGCAGTGATATCACGCCCCAGCATTTT. Its protein is CASSDITPQHF.